Listed below are T cell receptor beta chains from one sample, sequenced in a study of cytomegalovirus exposure and HLA in healthy donors. Profiling relied on immunoSEQ multiplex PCR, and the TCRdb table lists in-frame clones only, not all of them. The repertoire holds 150,000 to 200,000 clones, with 60% to 80% as singletons. Sequencing used PBMCs. Receptor source: a woman between 40 and 50 years old in good health and CMV-seronegative. The CDR3 runs from the conserved cysteine through the conserved F or W. Fields, in order: V gene, J gene, CDR3 protein.

V gene: TRBV28
J gene: TRBJ1-1
CDR3 protein: CASSAPKQGTPRTEAFF

V gene: TRBV15
J gene: TRBJ1-5
CDR3 protein: CATSGGGRINQPQHF

V gene: TRBV18
J gene: TRBJ2-5
CDR3 protein: CASSLYRRETQYF

V gene: TRBV4-1
J gene: TRBJ2-1
CDR3 protein: CASSHRGTSGSNNEQFF

V gene: TRBV4-2
J gene: TRBJ1-5
CDR3 protein: CASSQELTANQPQHF

V gene: TRBV6-1
J gene: TRBJ1-5
CDR3 protein: CASRVGGSNQPQHF

V gene: TRBV6-6
J gene: TRBJ1-1
CDR3 protein: CASSSLGGGNTEAFF

V gene: TRBV6-5
J gene: TRBJ2-1
CDR3 protein: CASRGGGIYNEQFF

V gene: TRBV18
J gene: TRBJ1-2
CDR3 protein: CASSPSFEASYTF

V gene: TRBV7-6
J gene: TRBJ2-1
CDR3 protein: CASSMTNNNEQFF

V gene: TRBV5-1
J gene: TRBJ1-4
CDR3 protein: CASSLGGEKLFF

V gene: TRBV4-3
J gene: TRBJ2-3
CDR3 protein: CASSRDRTSKTQYF

V gene: TRBV6-5
J gene: TRBJ1-1
CDR3 protein: CASSPWAFNEAFF

V gene: TRBV5-8
J gene: TRBJ2-7
CDR3 protein: CASSPGQGAYEQYF

V gene: TRBV27
J gene: TRBJ2-2
CDR3 protein: CASSLRDSNTGELFF

V gene: TRBV7-2
J gene: TRBJ2-3
CDR3 protein: CASSLNIGPSRVSNF

V gene: TRBV29-1
J gene: TRBJ2-2
CDR3 protein: CSVPGRDRGPGELFF

V gene: TRBV18
J gene: TRBJ2-7
CDR3 protein: CASSEREGLEQYF

V gene: TRBV2
J gene: NA
CDR3 protein: CASTVAGVGAYEQYF

V gene: TRBV7-9
J gene: TRBJ2-5
CDR3 protein: CASSQRSGGPQETQYF

V gene: TRBV28
J gene: TRBJ2-7
CDR3 protein: CASSSGTSREQYF

V gene: TRBV9
J gene: TRBJ2-2
CDR3 protein: CASSVGLRGAVSTGELFF

V gene: TRBV7-9
J gene: TRBJ2-7
CDR3 protein: CASRPPGGRAYEQYF

V gene: TRBV5-1
J gene: TRBJ2-5
CDR3 protein: CASSLGGQSLETQYF

V gene: TRBV5-1
J gene: TRBJ2-2
CDR3 protein: CASSVDIAGELFF

V gene: TRBV7-8
J gene: TRBJ2-1
CDR3 protein: CASSPGTSPTEQFF

V gene: TRBV7-2
J gene: TRBJ2-3
CDR3 protein: CASSLVGTGDPDTQYF

V gene: TRBV28
J gene: TRBJ1-2
CDR3 protein: CASSLDRGYGYTF

V gene: TRBV9
J gene: TRBJ2-2
CDR3 protein: CASSKGTILTGELFF

V gene: TRBV6-4
J gene: TRBJ1-2
CDR3 protein: CASSEEDSLHGYTF

V gene: TRBV11-1
J gene: TRBJ2-7
CDR3 protein: CASSPLSGGDYEQYF

V gene: TRBV7-2
J gene: TRBJ2-3
CDR3 protein: CASSLTASGGPRAQYF

V gene: TRBV7-9
J gene: TRBJ1-1
CDR3 protein: CSSSPGNTEAFF

V gene: TRBV6-1
J gene: TRBJ1-2
CDR3 protein: CASSEGRVNYGYTF

V gene: TRBV28
J gene: TRBJ1-2
CDR3 protein: CASSLGHNYGYTF

V gene: TRBV7-9
J gene: TRBJ2-3
CDR3 protein: CSSSVLAGGDTQYF

V gene: TRBV6-5
J gene: TRBJ2-5
CDR3 protein: CASSFSDSPYQETQYF

V gene: TRBV18
J gene: TRBJ2-2
CDR3 protein: CASDLGGRTGELFF

V gene: TRBV4-3
J gene: TRBJ2-2
CDR3 protein: CASSQELANVNTGELFF

V gene: TRBV5-5
J gene: TRBJ2-3
CDR3 protein: CASSPAGLYTDTQYF

V gene: TRBV6-8
J gene: TRBJ2-5
CDR3 protein: CASSYRTSGRAGETQYF

V gene: TRBV27
J gene: TRBJ2-2
CDR3 protein: CASSLPQGAGHTGELFF

V gene: TRBV14
J gene: TRBJ2-2
CDR3 protein: CASSPRLTGELFF

V gene: TRBV29-1
J gene: TRBJ1-4
CDR3 protein: CSVLPRGTGNEKLFF

V gene: TRBV19
J gene: TRBJ1-5
CDR3 protein: CASSTGTGPKNQPQHF

V gene: TRBV6-1
J gene: TRBJ2-7
CDR3 protein: CASSTTGTGIDEQYF

V gene: TRBV6-5
J gene: TRBJ1-1
CDR3 protein: CASTRTGTPEAFF

V gene: TRBV27
J gene: TRBJ2-1
CDR3 protein: CASNMGSGVYNEQFF